The T cell receptor (beta chain) described here comes from a study of human T cells and chemical hapten exposure. Study-level findings and limits: Expanded TCRs created a significantly greater count of big CDR3 similarity clusters than controls did.

In regard to this clonotype: Its antigen is unidentified.

In the library, unique molecular identifiers were attached to individual cDNA molecules. One entry per CDR3 protein, called by TCRdb with MiXCR from the RACE reads. Seen here are a few hundred thousand distinct CDR3 sequences, 4.5% to 5.5% observed once, and the top ten hold about 8.2%. Time point in this sample: pre-sensitization, week 0. Indicated treatment: therapeutic diphenylcyclopropenone sensitization with weekly scalp DPC. At every patch-test visit, blood was drawn before the patch test was applied. The CDR3 totals 14 residues. Per germline, CDR1 DFQATT and CDR2 SNEGSKA (reference sequence). With V trimmed by 6 bases and J by 6 bases, 5 bases remained unmatched.

The sequence was collected from a woman under 30 with alopecia areata. Some clones in this sample may be carry-over from other donors' samples. This specimen was whole blood, taken in connection with sensitization to the hapten diphenylcyclopropenone (DPC). The rearrangement joins TRBV20-1 to TRBJ2-3; TRBD2 matches at 14 bases. The CDR3 nucleotides are TGCAGTGCCCGGACTAGCGGGGGGCGTGATACGCAGTATTTT. Protein product: CSARTSGGRDTQYF.